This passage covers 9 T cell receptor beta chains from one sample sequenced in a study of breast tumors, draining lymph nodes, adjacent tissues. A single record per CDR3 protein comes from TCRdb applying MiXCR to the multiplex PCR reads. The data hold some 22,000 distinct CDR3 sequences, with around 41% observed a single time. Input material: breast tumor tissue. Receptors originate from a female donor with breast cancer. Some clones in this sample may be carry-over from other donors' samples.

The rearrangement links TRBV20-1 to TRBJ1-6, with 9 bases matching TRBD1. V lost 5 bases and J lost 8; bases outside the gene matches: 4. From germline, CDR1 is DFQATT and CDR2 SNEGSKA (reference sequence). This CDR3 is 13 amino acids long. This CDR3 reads CSAGRDRDSPLHF. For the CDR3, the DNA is TGCAGTGCTGGCCGGGACAGGGATTCACCCCTCCACTTT.

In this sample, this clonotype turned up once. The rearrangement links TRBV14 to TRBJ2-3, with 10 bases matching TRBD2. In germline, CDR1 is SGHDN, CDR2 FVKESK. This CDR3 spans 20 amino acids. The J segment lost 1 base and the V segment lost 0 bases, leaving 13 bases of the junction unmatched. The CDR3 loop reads CASSQDLWLAGARGTDTQYF. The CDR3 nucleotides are TGTGCCAGCAGCCAAGATCTATGGCTAGCGGGAGCGAGAGGCACAGATACGCAGTATTTT.

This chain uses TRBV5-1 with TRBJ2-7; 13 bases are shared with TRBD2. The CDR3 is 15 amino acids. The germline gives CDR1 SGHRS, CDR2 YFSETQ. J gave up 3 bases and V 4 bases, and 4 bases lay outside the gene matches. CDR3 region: CASSRTSGSFYEQYF. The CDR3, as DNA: TGCGCCAGCAGCCGGACTAGCGGGAGTTTCTACGAGCAGTACTTC.

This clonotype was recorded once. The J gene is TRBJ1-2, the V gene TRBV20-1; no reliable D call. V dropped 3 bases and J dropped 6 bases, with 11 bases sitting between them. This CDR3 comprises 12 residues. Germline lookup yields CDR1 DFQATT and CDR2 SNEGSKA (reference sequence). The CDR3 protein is CSARAGEDGYTF. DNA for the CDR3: TGCAGTGCTAGGGCGGGAGAGGATGGCTACACCTTC.

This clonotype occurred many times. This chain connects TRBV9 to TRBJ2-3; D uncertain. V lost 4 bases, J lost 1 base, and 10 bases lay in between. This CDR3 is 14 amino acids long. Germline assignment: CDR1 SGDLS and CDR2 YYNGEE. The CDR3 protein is CASSWGSGTDTQYF. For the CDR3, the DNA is TGTGCCAGCAGCTGGGGATCAGGCACAGATACGCAGTATTTT.

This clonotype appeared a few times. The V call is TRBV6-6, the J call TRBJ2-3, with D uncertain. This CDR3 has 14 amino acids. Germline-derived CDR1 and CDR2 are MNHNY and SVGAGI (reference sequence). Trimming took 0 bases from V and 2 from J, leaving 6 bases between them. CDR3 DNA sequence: TGTGCCAGCAGTTACTCTAGGTCCACAGATACGCAGTATTTT. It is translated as CASSYSRSTDTQYF.

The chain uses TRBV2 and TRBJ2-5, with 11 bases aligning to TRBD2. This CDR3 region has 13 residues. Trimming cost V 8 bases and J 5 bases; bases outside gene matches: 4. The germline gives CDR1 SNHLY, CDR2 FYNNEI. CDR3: CASGASGRETQYF. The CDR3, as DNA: TGTGCCAGCGGCGCTAGCGGGAGGGAGACCCAGTACTTC.

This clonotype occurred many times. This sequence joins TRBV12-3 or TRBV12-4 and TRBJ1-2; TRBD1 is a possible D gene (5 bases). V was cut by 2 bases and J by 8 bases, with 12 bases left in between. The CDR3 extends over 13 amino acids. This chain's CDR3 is CASSLQGRKGYTF. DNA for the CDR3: TGTGCCAGCAGTTTACAGGGTCGTAAGGGCTACACCTTC.

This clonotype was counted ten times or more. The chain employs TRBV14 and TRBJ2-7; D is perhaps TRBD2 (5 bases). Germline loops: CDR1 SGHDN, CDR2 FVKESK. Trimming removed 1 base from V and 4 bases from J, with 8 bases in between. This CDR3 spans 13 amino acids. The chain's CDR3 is CASSQVTIYEQYF. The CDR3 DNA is TGTGCCAGCAGCCAAGTGACTATTTACGAGCAGTACTTC.